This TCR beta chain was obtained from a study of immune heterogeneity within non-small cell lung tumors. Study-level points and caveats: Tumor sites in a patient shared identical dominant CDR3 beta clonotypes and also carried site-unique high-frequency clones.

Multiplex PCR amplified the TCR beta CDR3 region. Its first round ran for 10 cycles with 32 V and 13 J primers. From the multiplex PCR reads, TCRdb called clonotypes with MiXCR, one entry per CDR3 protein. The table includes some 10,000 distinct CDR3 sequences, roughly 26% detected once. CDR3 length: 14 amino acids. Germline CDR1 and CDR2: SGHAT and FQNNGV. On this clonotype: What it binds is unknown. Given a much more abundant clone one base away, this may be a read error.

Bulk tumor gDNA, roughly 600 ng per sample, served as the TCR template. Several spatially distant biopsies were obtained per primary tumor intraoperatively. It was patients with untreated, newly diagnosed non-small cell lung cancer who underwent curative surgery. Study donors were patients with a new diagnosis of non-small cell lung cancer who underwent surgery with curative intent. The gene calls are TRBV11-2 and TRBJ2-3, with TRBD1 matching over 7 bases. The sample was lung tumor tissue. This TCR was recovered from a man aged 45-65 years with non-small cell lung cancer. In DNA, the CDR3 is TGTGCCAGCAGCTTGGGACAGATCACAGATACGGAGTATTTT. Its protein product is CASSLGQITDTEYF.